These 10 T cell receptor beta chains came from one sample sequenced in a study of OX40 agonist ivuxolimab in advanced cancers. Assay: immunoSEQ multiplex PCR; the TCRdb copy retains only in-frame clones and omits some. This table has roughly 60,000 clones, 84% appearing once. The starting material was CD4+ or CD8+ T cells sorted from blood, obtained in a trial of the OX40 agonist ivuxolimab. All receptors derive from an adult with an advanced solid tumor such as melanoma, head and neck, liver or kidney cancer.

As DNA, the CDR3 is TGTGGGACAGCCGTCAGCTCCTACAATGAGCAGTTCTTC. Translating it yields CGTAVSSYNEQFF. This chain joins TRBV11-2 and TRBJ2-1; perhaps TRBD1 as D (6 bases). The CDR3 contains 13 residues. Germline CDR1 SGHAT, CDR2 FQNNGV.

V and J are TRBV11-2 and TRBJ2-7; TRBD1 matches at 9 bases. J lost 3 bases, V lost 5 bases, and 5 bases had no gene match. CDR3 length: 14 amino acids. Germline V lookup: CDR1 SGHAT, CDR2 FQNNGV. CDR3 bases: TGTGCCAGCAGCGCAGGACAGGGGCGCTACGAGCAGTACTTC. It encodes CASSAGQGRYEQYF.

The chain combines TRBV28 with TRBJ2-3, with 7 bases that match TRBD1. Per the germline V gene, CDR1 is MDHEN and CDR2 is SYDVKM. J lost 5 bases, V lost 1 base, and 18 bases had no gene match. CDR3 length equals 19 residues. DNA for the CDR3: TGTGCCAGCAGTTTATCCCCCTGGAGAGGTCAGGGGGTGAGAGATACGCAGTATTTT. The encoded protein is CASSLSPWRGQGVRDTQYF.

This clone was seen only a few times. This chain connects TRBV6-1 to TRBJ2-7; 8 bases agree with TRBD1. The CDR3 is 15 residues long. Germline V gene data show CDR1 as MNHNS and CDR2 as SASEGT. Germline trimming cut 7 bases from V and 0 bases from J; bases unmatched to any gene: 8. As DNA, the CDR3 is TGTGCCAGCATTACAGGGGGTTATAGCTCCTACGAGCAGTACTTC. This encodes CASITGGYSSYEQYF.

This chain joins TRBV7-9 and TRBJ2-5; D unclear. V was cut by 6 bases and J by 1 base, with 15 bases left in between. Germline V CDR1 and CDR2: SEHNR, FQNEAQ (reference sequence). This CDR3 contains 15 residues. CDR3 sequence reads: CASSLYLSGQETQYF. CDR3 in DNA: TGTGCCAGCAGTTTATACCTGTCGGGCCAAGAGACCCAGTACTTC.

J is TRBJ2-7 and V is TRBV5-4; D possibly corresponds to TRBD2 (6 bases). V was pared by 2 bases and J by 10 bases, with 22 bases between. This CDR3 has 15 residues. Germline CDR1 and CDR2: SGHNT and YYREEE (reference sequence). In DNA, the CDR3 is TGTGCCAGCAGCTTCCGGGGTAAGACCCCGGGGGAACAGTACTTC. It encodes CASSFRGKTPGEQYF. Full variable domain (missing parts from reference TRBV5-4 and TRBJ2-7): ETGVTQSPTHLIKTRGQQVTLRCSSQSGHNTVSWYQQALGQGPQFIFQYYREEENGRGNFPPRFSGLQFPNYSSELNVNALELDDSALYLCASSFRGKTPGEQYFGPGTRLTVT.

The V call is TRBV7-2, the J call TRBJ2-5; D possibly uses TRBD1 or TRBD2 (6 bases each). The V gene lost 4 bases and the J gene lost 5 bases, with 14 bases spanning the gap. In germline, CDR1 is SGHTA, CDR2 FQGNSA. The CDR3 sequence is 14 residues long. The CDR3 reads CASSSQGTGETQYF. The CDR3 nucleotides are TGTGCCAGCAGCTCCCAGGGGACTGGGGAGACCCAGTACTTC.

The rearrangement uses TRBV10-3 and TRBJ2-5; possibly TRBD2 for D (7 bases). CDR1 and CDR2 (germline): ENHRY, SYGVKD. The germline V and J ends were trimmed by 0 bases and 4 bases, with 12 bases remaining between them. CDR3 length: 15 amino acids. CDR3 bases: TGTGCCATCAGTGAGTCGAAGGGGGGGGCAGAGACCCAGTACTTC. Amino acids: CAISESKGGAETQYF.

The chain uses TRBV6-5 and TRBJ1-5, with D perhaps matching TRBD1 (6 bases). Trimming pared 6 bases from V and 5 bases from J, leaving 8 bases between. The germline V gene encodes CDR1 MNHEY and CDR2 SVGAGI. The length of the CDR3 is 12 residues. The DNA for the CDR3 is TGTGCCAGCAGCAACAGGGATCAGCCCCAGCATTTT. It encodes CASSNRDQPQHF.

This clone was observed a handful of times. The chain has TRBV7-2 and TRBJ2-3; D is possibly TRBD1 (5 bases). Germline V gives CDR1 SGHTA, CDR2 FQGNSA. The V end was cut by 0 bases, the J end by 6 bases, with 13 bases between. The CDR3 contains 15 residues. CDR3 DNA sequence: TGTGCCAGCAGCTTAGCATTGGGGCGGCAGGATACGCAGTATTTT. This encodes CASSLALGRQDTQYF.